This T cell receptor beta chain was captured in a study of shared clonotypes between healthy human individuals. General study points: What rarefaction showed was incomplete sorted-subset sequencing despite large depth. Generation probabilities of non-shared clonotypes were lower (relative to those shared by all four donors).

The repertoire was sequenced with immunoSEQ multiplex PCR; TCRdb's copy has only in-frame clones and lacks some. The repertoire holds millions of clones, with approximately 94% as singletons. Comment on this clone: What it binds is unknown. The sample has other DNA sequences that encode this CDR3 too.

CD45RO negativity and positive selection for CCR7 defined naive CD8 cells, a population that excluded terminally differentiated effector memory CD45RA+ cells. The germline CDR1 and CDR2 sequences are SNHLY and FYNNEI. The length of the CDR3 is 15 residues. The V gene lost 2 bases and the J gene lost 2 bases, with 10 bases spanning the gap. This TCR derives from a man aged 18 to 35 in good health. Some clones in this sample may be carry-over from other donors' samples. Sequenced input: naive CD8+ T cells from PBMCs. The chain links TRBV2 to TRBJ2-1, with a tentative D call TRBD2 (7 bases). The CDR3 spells CASSERGGAYNEQFF. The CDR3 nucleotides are TGTGCCAGCAGTGAACGAGGGGGGGCCTACAATGAGCAGTTCTTC.